Listed below are T cell receptor beta chains from one sample, sequenced in a study of beta chain features in type 1 diabetes. Repertoires were generated with immunoSEQ multiplex PCR, while TCRdb's copy carries only in-frame clones and drops some. The sample has 300,000 to 350,000 clones; about a tenth are singletons. Sample: central memory CD4+ T cells from blood. The receptors shown here come from a man aged 30 to 39 with type 1 diabetes. The conserved cysteine and the conserved F or W are not part of the CDR3 here.

cdr3_aa	v_call	j_call
ASSYDVQGNQPQH	TRBV6-5	TRBJ1-5
ASSLGRENGGYT	TRBV5-6	TRBJ1-2
ASSPTGHLSYNEQF	TRBV9	TRBJ2-1
ASSPLGQGETEAF	TRBV7-9	TRBJ1-1
ASSPRTDNYGYT	TRBV5-1	TRBJ1-2
ASSLDGTGDGTDTQY	TRBV7-2	TRBJ2-3
ASSSGQGSEKLF	TRBV4-2	TRBJ1-4
ASSEGADTEAF	TRBV5-1	TRBJ1-1
ASSADRSTDTQY	TRBV2	TRBJ2-3
ATQPRAIGLNTEAF	TRBV18	TRBJ1-1
SVSKNPHRGLSGDEQF	TRBV29-1	TRBJ2-1
ASSLLAAAISYNEQF	TRBV5-1	TRBJ2-1
ASSLPPTGEQF	TRBV28	TRBJ2-1
ASSLTQGAKDEKLF	TRBV5-6	TRBJ1-4
SVRAERGWETQY	TRBV29-1	TRBJ2-5
ASSYMAVGANVLT	TRBV6-5	TRBJ2-6
ASSPLTGTNTEAF	TRBV6-5	TRBJ1-1
ASKWTASSYEQY	TRBV19	TRBJ2-7
ASSLGMSNQPQH	TRBV4-3	TRBJ1-5
ASSLSSGTPNSPLH	TRBV5-6	TRBJ1-6
ASSTQGDSGYT	TRBV5-1	TRBJ1-2
ASSFRDRARGGYT	TRBV27	TRBJ1-2
SVEVQGSGYT	TRBV29-1	TRBJ1-2
ASSHSIRQGASGANVLT	TRBV18	TRBJ2-6
ASSPRPLETQY	TRBV9	TRBJ2-5
AWSVGQGYGYT	TRBV30	TRBJ1-2
ASRSGGSNEQF	TRBV2	TRBJ2-1
ASSARATDSNQPQH	TRBV10-2	TRBJ1-5
AISERRGEQETQY	TRBV10-3	TRBJ2-5
AISRVASGGTDTQY	TRBV10-3	TRBJ2-3
ASSYMGRRSPLH	TRBV6-5	TRBJ1-6
ASSYDRGAFNEQF	TRBV7-8	TRBJ2-1
ASSLDLRVVGANVLT	TRBV11-2	TRBJ2-6
ASSAVQSGANVLT	TRBV19	TRBJ2-6
ASTRNNEQF	TRBV25-1	TRBJ2-1
ASSSWAGDQPQH	TRBV7-2	TRBJ1-5